Given below is one T cell receptor (beta chain) in context. The antigen remains undetermined. The sample originates from a study of early T cells in non-severe SARS-CoV-2 infection. Background on the study: Unpaired chains resulted from sequencing bulk RNA of unsorted whole blood.

Individually, cDNA molecules had unique molecular identifiers attached to them. TCRdb recomputed calls from the 5' RACE reads with MiXCR, one row per CDR3 protein. The sample has fewer than 65,000 distinct CDR3 sequences, less than 9.5% seen once; the top ten hold around 3.6%. The trim removed 5 bases at V and 1 base at J, leaving 7 bases unmatched. Germline CDR1 is SGHVS and CDR2 is FNYEAQ. The CDR3 is made up of 16 amino acids. Study observations and caveats: CD4 and private specificities were missed by VDJdb matching, which favored anti-spike CD8 responses.

The sequencing here drew on whole blood, taken at baseline. V is TRBV7-6 and J is TRBJ2-5, with 10 bases fitting TRBD2. The sequence was obtained from an adult who was a healthcare worker with PCR-confirmed SARS-CoV-2 infection or an uninfected control (not recorded which). CDR3 DNA: TGTGCCAGCAGCCCAGCACTAGCGGGGTTCCAAGAGACCCAGTACTTC. It translates to CASSPALAGFQETQYF.